This T cell receptor beta chain derives from a study of CD8+CD57+ T cells in acquired aplastic anemia. In the study overall: The sorted CD4+ and CD8+ cells yielded an average around 3.2 ug of DNA.

Study-level results: The number of CD8+ CDR3 sequences shared by patients and controls was roughly 30.

CD8+CD57+ cell expansion, shown by flow cytometry, had occurred in the patients selected for sequencing. Every patient had severe acquired aplastic anemia. Patient blood was sampled before any therapy had been received. Genomic DNA templated the TCR beta VDJ and CDR3 profiling. TCRdb called the reads again in MiXCR, with one record for every CDR3 protein. The sample records about 160,000 distinct CDR3 sequences, roughly half being singletons. Note on this clonotype: Its antigen is unidentified. One junction end does not reproduce the germline sequence, and a read error may be involved.

The sample consisted of sorted CD4+, CD8+, or CD8+CD57+ T cells (not recorded which) from PBMCs. This TCR came from a human donor with aplastic anemia.

CDR3 sequence reads: CASSHPGLAGGGNEQFF. The CDR3 DNA follows: TGCGCCAGCAGCCACCCCGGACTAGCGGGAGGGGGGAATGAGCAGTTCTTC. The chain couples TRBV13 to TRBJ2-1; 15 bases agree with TRBD2. The CDR3 spans 17 residues. Germline CDR1 and CDR2: PRHDT and FYEKMQ (reference sequence). Full variable domain (rest looked up from reference TRBV13 and TRBJ2-1): AAGVIQSPRHLIKEKRETATLKCYPIPRHDTVYWYQQGPGQDPQFLISFYEKMQSDKGSIPDRFSAQQFSDYHSELNMSSLELGDSALYFCASSHPGLAGGGNEQFFGPGTRLTVL.